This T cell receptor beta chain came from a study of T-cell reconstitution after alpha-beta-depleted transplantation in children. Broader study findings: TCRbeta diversity was high at day 60 in some patients (a result of surviving recipient T cells and thymic progenitors). About two months after transplant, alpha-beta T cells reportedly came from several hundred expanded graft clones.

This clonotype turned up a few times. Its specificity is not known. The CDR3 contains 11 residues. V lost 4 bases and J lost 6, with 7 bases in between. In germline, CDR1 is SEHNR, CDR2 FQNEAQ (reference sequence). Unique molecular identifiers were incorporated when the TCRbeta library was constructed. TCRdb redid the calling of the PCR reads with MiXCR, one entry per CDR3 protein. The top ten clones hold over 9.5% of a sample with 300,000 to 400,000 distinct CDR3 sequences, around 25% of them seen once. The source was PBMCs, mostly from graft donor cells, collected 180 days after TCRalphabeta/CD19-depleted stem cell transplant. The chain recombines TRBV7-9 with TRBJ2-7, with D possibly matching TRBD2 (5 bases). The receptor was isolated from a male patient between 5 and 17 years old who had a stem cell transplant for acute lymphoblastic leukemia, so the T cells may come from the graft donor. The CDR3, as DNA: TGTGCCAGCAGCTCTAGCTTCGAGCAGTACTTC. It encodes CASSSSFEQYF.